The subject of this entry is one T cell receptor beta chain. The trim removed 5 bases at V and 3 bases at J, leaving 4 bases unmatched. CDR1 is SEHNR, CDR2 FQNEAQ, per germline (reference sequence). The CDR3 contains 13 residues. This record comes from a study of blood T cell repertoires in COVID-19. The repertoire was sequenced with immunoSEQ multiplex PCR; TCRdb's copy has only in-frame clones and lacks some. The repertoire has approximately 87,000 clones, around 89% of them found once; the top ten carry 11% to 15%. This TCR derives from a man aged 65 to 79 with active or convalescent COVID-19. Sequenced: peripheral blood. V is TRBV7-9 and J is TRBJ2-7; the match to TRBD2 covers 7 bases. CDR3 in DNA: TGTGCCAGCAGCCCGGCGGGAGTCTACGAGCAGTACTTC. This codes for CASSPAGVYEQYF.